The 13 T cell receptor beta chains below all came from one sample that was sequenced in a study of molecular identifiers for immune sequencing clone quantification. Each CDR3 protein gets one entry after TCRdb re-called the PCR reads with MiXCR. The repertoire holds approximately 670,000 distinct CDR3 sequences, about 20% seen once, with 0.85% to 0.9% in the top ten. The sequenced sample consisted of naive CD8+ T cells from blood, with Jurkat cell RNA spiked in. Subset indicated: FACS-sorted CD8+CD4-CCR7+CD45RA+ naive T cells. The source of these receptors is a human donor in good health. Some libraries in this study had Jurkat cell RNA spiked in.

This clonotype was recorded at least ten times. This chain links TRBV23-1 with TRBJ1-5; 9 bases map to TRBD1. TRBV23-1 falls under the ORF class, with uncertain function. Trimming removed 4 bases from V and 6 bases from J; junction bases left unmatched: 13. The CDR3 totals 17 residues. The CDR3 sequence: CASSLTTWDRECQPQHF. CDR3 DNA: TGCGCCAGCAGTCTCACGACGTGGGACAGGGAGTGTCAGCCCCAGCATTTT.

As concerns this clonotype: One end of the junction varies from germline; a read error may be responsible. The J gene is TRBJ2-7, the V gene TRBV4-3; the D gene is possibly TRBD1 (6 bases). Germline CDR1 is LGHNA and CDR2 is YSLEER. This CDR3 is built from 15 residues. The CDR3 loop is CACSQDAGTNYEQYF. The CDR3 DNA reads TGCGCCTGCAGCCAAGACGCCGGGACAAATTACGAGCAGTACTTC.

This clonotype was recorded many times. This chain uses TRBV4-3 with TRBJ2-1; 15 bases line up with TRBD2. This CDR3 spans 18 amino acids. V was pared by 0 bases and J by 6 bases, with 6 bases of the junction left unmatched. The germline gives CDR1 LGHNA, CDR2 YSLEER. CDR3 in amino acids: CASSQDGTSGGQGNEQFF. CDR3 nucleotides: TGCGCCAGCAGCCAAGATGGGACTAGCGGGGGGCAGGGCAATGAGCAGTTCTTC.

This chain links TRBV27 with TRBJ2-2; no clear D. The CDR3 sequence is 14 residues long. V was shortened by 6 bases and J by 1 base, with 9 bases between the two germline ends. Looked up from germline, CDR1 is MNHEY and CDR2 is SMNVEV (reference sequence). CDR3 DNA sequence: TGTGCCAGCAGAGAAATGGGGAACACCGGGGAGCTGTTTTTT. It encodes CASREMGNTGELFF.

This clonotype came up a few times. This chain links TRBV21-1 with TRBJ1-2; TRBD1 is taken as the D call from the table, unchecked against the DNA. TRBV21-1 is shown as a pseudogene. This CDR3 spans 15 amino acids. CDR3 sequence: CASSGLRGRSYGYTF. CDR3 sequence (DNA): TGTGCCAGCAGCGGACTCAGGGGCCGTTCCTATGGCTACACCTTC.

This clonotype was counted at least ten times. V is TRBV2 and J is TRBJ1-2; D is unresolved. Trimming pared 0 bases from V and 3 bases from J, leaving 8 bases between. The length of the CDR3 is 14 residues. CDR1 is SNHLY and CDR2 is FYNNEI in the germline V gene. The DNA for the CDR3 is TGTGCCAGCAGTGAAGCGAGAGGGCACTATGGCTACACCTTC. Translated: CASSEARGHYGYTF.

This clonotype was seen ten or more times. This rearrangement joins TRBV28 to TRBJ2-5; the D gene could be TRBD1 or TRBD2 (5 bases each). From germline, CDR1 is MDHEN and CDR2 SYDVKM. This CDR3 is 16 amino acids long. V was shortened by 3 bases and J by 1 base, with 15 bases between the two germline ends. The CDR3 DNA is TGTGCCAGCAGTTTCGGGGCCGACATAATCCAAGAGACCCAGTACTTC. It codes for CASSFGADIIQETQYF.

This clonotype was detected many times. The chain recombines TRBV27 with TRBJ2-3; 9 positions agree with TRBD2. From germline, CDR1 is MNHEY and CDR2 SMNVEV (reference sequence). This CDR3 is 16 amino acids long. V shed 4 bases and J 2 bases; nucleotides not matched to a gene: 7. The CDR3 sequence: CASSYLGLAVTDTQYF. The CDR3, as DNA: TGTGCCAGCAGTTATCTGGGACTAGCTGTCACAGATACGCAGTATTTT.

V gene TRBV19 combines with J gene TRBJ2-5, with 11 positions matching TRBD2. Germline V gives CDR1 LNHDA, CDR2 SQIVND (reference sequence). J was trimmed by 4 bases and V by 2 bases; bases with no gene match: 6. This CDR3 is 16 amino acids long. CDR3 nucleotides: TGTGCCAGTAGTATATTCCTCGGACTAGCGGGAGAGACCCAGTACTTC. It specifies CASSIFLGLAGETQYF.

V usage is TRBV7-9 and J usage is TRBJ1-5; D remains ambiguous. CDR3 size: 13 residues. V was shortened by 5 bases and J by 2 bases, with 7 bases between the two germline ends. CDR1 is SEHNR and CDR2 is FQNEAQ in the germline V gene (reference sequence). CDR3 residues: CASSIGRNQPQHF. The CDR3 coding sequence is TGTGCCAGCAGCATCGGCCGCAATCAGCCCCAGCATTTT.

This chain connects TRBV28 to TRBJ2-7; D is perhaps TRBD1 or TRBD2 (6 bases each). The germline V gene encodes CDR1 MDHEN and CDR2 SYDVKM. The V end lost 6 bases, the J end lost 0 bases, and 24 bases lay between the germline ends. The CDR3 runs to 18 residues. Written as DNA, the CDR3 is TGTGCCAGCAGCACCACATTACCGACAGGACTAATCTCCTACGAGCAGTACTTC. As protein: CASSTTLPTGLISYEQYF.

In regard to this clonotype: A read error is possible here, since a much larger clone lies one base away. The rearrangement joins TRBV7-9 to TRBJ2-1, with D hard to call. In germline, CDR1 is SEHNR, CDR2 FQNEAQ (reference sequence). V shed 7 bases and J shed 6 bases, with 10 bases lying between them. This CDR3 contains 12 residues. In DNA form, the CDR3 reads TGTGCCAGCATCGCTGCGGTCAATGAGCAGTTCTTC. Protein sequence: CASIAAVNEQFF.

V is TRBV14 and J is TRBJ2-5; D is undetermined. Trimming shortened V by 1 base and J by 5 bases, and 11 bases separated the two germline ends. This CDR3 has 14 residues. Germline V lookup: CDR1 SGHDN, CDR2 FVKESK. The CDR3 bases are TGTGCCAGCAGCCAAGGACCCTTTGAGGAGACCCAGTACTTC. Amino acid sequence: CASSQGPFEETQYF.